This T cell receptor (beta chain) was sequenced during a study of cytomegalovirus exposure and HLA in healthy donors listed by TCRdb under 2017. Background on the whole study: According to an earlier analysis of 587 of the donors, 150 million to 200 million T cells yielded over 90 million unique TCR beta sequences and more than 250 Gb of sequence data. An early release covering some 640 HLA-typed donors comprised about 300 gigabases of sequencing data and around 86 million unique TCR sequences. The genetic ancestry cluster associated with self-reported Caucasian donors included over 80% of the roughly 410 genotyped donors. The study aimed to test whether signatures of past pathogen exposure could be identified by cataloging public T cell receptors. The T cell repertoires of 666 subjects were profiled by immunosequencing and related to cytomegalovirus serostatus. Along with the roughly 670-subject first cohort, a separate validation cohort of over a hundred different subjects was used. To predict cytomegalovirus infection status, the study brought together high-throughput TCR immunosequencing, statistical association of individual TCRs with disease status, and machine learning. A later analysis re-examined previously published TCR beta repertoires from just over 650 donors and added high-resolution HLA genotyping to investigate patterns of TCR occurrence. In the later analysis, no new phenotypic data were used to find candidate immune exposures; instead, reliance was placed on TCR beta sequences and their occurrence across donors. An earlier analysis of 587 of the donors applied high-throughput TCR beta sequencing to assess whether each TCR beta V gene segment acted as functional or pseudogenic. Alongside the repertoire data, information on donor age, sex, ethnicity and CMV serostatus was compiled. A later genetic analysis used genome-wide SNP genotypes for about three fifths of the 666 donors, treating that subset as a discovery cohort. All discovery cohort repertoires had been generated on a single sequencing platform. Both class I and class II loci were covered by HLA typing, at four-digit resolution. The number of donors typed differed by locus, with about 629-640 for A, B, C, DRB1 and DQB1, roughly 520 for DQA1, 600 to 610 for DPA1, and some 440 for DPB1. Because of strong linkage in the cohort, roughly 5 DR-DQ haplotypes were treated as single units for association and clustering. On average, 235,054 unique TCR beta nucleotide sequences were sequenced per donor among roughly 430 genotyped donors of the cohort, with around 19% of those sequences being non-productive. The research as a whole found: A later analysis found that HLA-associated TCR beta chains were more clonally expanded and had lower generation probabilities than equally common non-associated chains. For the cohort, immune exposure information was limited to CMV serostatus. Roughly uniform sequencing depth across donors was assumed in presence/absence analyses, although this assumption may not hold. A later genetic analysis associated a missense DCLRE1C variant with V-gene and J-gene trimming of TCR beta chains, and an independent cohort replicated the association. Only TCR beta chains were sequenced in this cohort, and the absence of alpha or paired-chain data limited detectable features. In an earlier analysis of around 500 of the donors, most TCR beta V segments appeared in productive rearrangements about 87% or about 30% of the time, broadly matching IMGT annotations. When HLA alleles, especially DR and DQ, strongly co-occurred, attributing TCR associations to individual alleles was difficult. Three of the identified cytomegalovirus-associated TCR beta chains were confirmed in vitro to be specific for cytomegalovirus antigens. In a later analysis, the rate of TCR association differed among HLA loci, with DRB1 alleles having the most associated TCRs and HLA-C alleles having the fewest. A later analysis found that most CMV-associated TCR beta chains appeared HLA-restricted, with HLA associations seemingly driven largely by CMV exposure. A cluster of highly shared sequence variants was judged likely to be a technical artifact of the sequencing pipeline. The study gave a list of under 200 TCR beta chains associated with cytomegalovirus. Because some donors lacked HLA typing at each locus, the association tests relied only on the typed subset. A further reported finding was that TCR beta sequences accurately predicted the HLA-A and HLA-B alleles for most subjects in the first cohort. The authors suggested that the approach could potentially be extended to other disease states and immunological phenotypes. In a later genetic analysis, fewer N-insertions in productive TCRs were reported among donors in an Asian-associated ancestry cluster than the roughly 700-donor mean. The earlier analysis of 587 of the donors excluded roughly 17 rarely observed V segments, including chromosome 9 orphons, because counts were too low. Across donors, most TCR sequences were observed very rarely, whereas some public TCRs were present in many individuals. Some IMGT-functional V segments, including TRBV6-2 and TRBV6-3, could not be distinguished by the 87-base-pair reads and were therefore excluded. In a later analysis, several top co-occurrence clusters were reported to appear linked to parvovirus B19, influenza, CMV and Epstein-Barr virus. Cytomegalovirus status was reported to be diagnosed by the classifier with high specificity and sensitivity in both the original and validation cohorts. A later analysis associated 16,951 TCR beta sequences with specific HLA alleles at a false discovery rate of 0.05. Correlated functional status among segregating V segments might be attributable to linkage disequilibrium, but an unknown experimental factor could not be ruled out.

The cohort consisted of 670 or so healthy bone marrow donors. At the time of sampling, all cohort members were nominally healthy, though unrecorded immune exposures were likely present. The donor tested CMV seropositive, placing the donor among the 250 to 350 seropositive members of the cohort. Every donor gave a peripheral blood sample, and the peripheral blood mononuclear cells from that sample were used for TCR beta sequencing. Genomic DNA extraction from the blood cell samples was performed with the Qiagen DNeasy Blood Extraction Kit. Counted from cysteine to phenylalanine, this CDR3 has 18 amino acids. Only CDR3 DNA remains: 54 bases, in frame from the first base. At the junction V is shortened by 7 bases and J by 7 bases; bases outside the gene matches: 21. CDR1 and CDR2, looked up from the germline V gene, are SGHAT and FQNNGV. About this clone itself: This clone's antigen is unknown. The record has no base qualities; no much larger clone is one base away.

The receptor library was made with the immunoSEQ multiplex PCR assay. For the multiplex PCR, a mixture combining 60 forward primers for TCR Vbeta segments and 13 reverse primers for TCR Jbeta segments was used. Amplification of the CDR3 region of rearranged TCR beta genes was performed with a multiplex PCR assay on genomic DNA. Amplified TCR beta libraries were sequenced as 87-base-pair reads on the Illumina HiSeq System. The paper's data handling went like this. A later analysis counted approximately 76 million unique TCR beta chains across the 700 or so repertoires, and approximately 11 million of these chains were shared by at least two donors. A nearest-neighbor algorithm error-corrected the raw reads and collapsed the reads into unique sequences, merging closely related sequences to remove PCR and sequencing errors. CDR3 sequences were aligned to IMGT reference sequences to assign V, D and J gene segments. Each retained sequence needed at least a six-nucleotide match to both a V gene segment and a J gene segment. Rearrangements were classified as productive when the CDR3 lacked stop codons and remained in frame with V and J, and all other rearrangements were classified as non-productive. Following IMGT convention, CDR3 was defined as the stretch from the second conserved V-encoded cysteine up to the conserved J-encoded phenylalanine. The earlier analysis of a few hundred of the donors excluded sequences that lacked an unambiguous match to a single V gene segment. An earlier analysis of 500 to 700 of the donors classified V segments as functional when productive rearrangements were above 56.7% and as segregating when the standard deviation between donors was above 5%. A statistical classification framework was built to diagnose cytomegalovirus status from the catalog of TCR beta chain sequences. In a later analysis, V and J genes were assigned by comparing TCR nucleotide sequences against IMGT/GENE-DB human TR gene sequences. A later analysis assigned CDR3 sequences and most-parsimonious VDJ recombination scenarios with the TCRdist pipeline. A later analysis defined each TCR beta chain by its CDR3 amino acid sequence plus V-gene family, and excluded reads lacking a unique V-gene family. A later analysis removed 550 to 700 highly shared, low-generation-probability nucleotide sequences to deal with suspected cross-contamination and a sequencing artifact. In a later analysis, a clonal expansion index for each public chain was calculated from normalized within-repertoire ranks of inferred template counts. In a later analysis, generation probabilities were computed using a VDJ recombination model fitted to out-of-frame rearrangements, and the results were checked against IGoR. A later analysis scored TCR-TCR, TCR-HLA and TCR-CMV co-occurrence with hypergeometric tests, applying a repertoire-size bias correction to TCR pairs. In a later analysis, false discovery rates were estimated by permuting HLA or CMV assignments 20 times. In a later analysis, co-occurring TCRs were grouped using DBSCAN, and TCRdist sequence similarity was added for clustering within HLA-allele-positive subsets. Repertoires with fewer than 30,000 or more than 120,000 public chains, plus five repertoires with anomalous nucleotide sharing, were excluded from co-occurrence clustering. The source is immuneACCESS, and TCRdb retained only in-frame sequences with V and J called. Part of the clones is not carried over; for the studies checked, unresolved V genes explain less than half of this, and the remainder is unexplained. That table is the source of V, J and clone size, and D and trimming were worked out from the DNA. Counted in this sample were roughly 69,000 clones; approximately 70% of them appeared once. The leading ten clones occupy 13% to 15% of the sample.

The receptor chain draws on TRBV11-2 and TRBJ2-5; TRBD1 lines up with 10 middle nucleotides. Sequenced: PBMCs. The sequence was obtained from a male donor in good health and CMV-seropositive. The CDR3 has the sequence CASTISGQGHNRHLTQYF. Read as DNA, the sequence is TGTGCCAGCACAATCTCGGGACAGGGGCATAACCGTCATTTGACCCAGTACTTC.